This T cell receptor beta chain emerged from a study of T cells after yellow fever vaccination. 5'RACE template switching added a universal primer site and UMIs to TCR cDNA. TCRdb fed the 5' RACE reads into MiXCR, producing one record per CDR3 protein. The table shows 150,000 to 200,000 distinct CDR3 sequences, with approximately 11% occurring only once. This clonotype was seen a handful of times. The antigen is undetermined. Overall study findings and caveats: The booster saw the reappearance of most primary-vaccination clones (approximately 97% CD4, around 90% CD8).

The clonotype was recovered from a man aged 18-30 years who received the YFV17D yellow fever vaccine. Sequenced material: CD8+ T cells sorted from PBMCs, taken 15 days after the yellow fever booster vaccination.

Here the CDR3 DNA reads TGTGCCAGCAGCTCTAGCGGGGAAATCCACAATGAGCAGTTCTTC. It yields the protein CASSSSGEIHNEQFF. This rearrangement joins TRBV7-9 to TRBJ2-1; 9 bases fit TRBD2. The J segment lost 5 bases and the V segment lost 4 bases, leaving 6 bases of the junction unmatched. The CDR3 is made up of 15 amino acids. Germline values: CDR1 SEHNR, CDR2 FQNEAQ (reference sequence).